This T cell receptor (beta chain) was identified during a study of CD8 T cells in ankylosing spondylitis. TCRdb re-derived calls from the 5' RACE reads in MiXCR, one entry per CDR3 protein. This sample carries over 110,000 distinct CDR3 sequences, roughly 8% of them seen once, and the ten largest clones take 7.3%. In this sample, this clonotype turned up many times. V lost 2 bases and J lost 3, with 9 bases in between. The germline CDR1 and CDR2 sequences are SGHRS and YFSETQ. This CDR3 has 13 residues. Specimen: synovial fluid, either unsorted or a sorted T cell fraction (not recorded which). This sequence originates from a male donor with ankylosing spondylitis. The chain is built from TRBV5-1 and TRBJ2-7, with unresolved D. CDR3 sequence reads: CASSFLPDYEQYF. The DNA for the CDR3 is TGCGCCAGCAGCTTCTTGCCAGACTACGAGCAGTACTTC.